A single sample is the source of the 18 T cell receptor beta chains below, sequenced in a study of T cells in Graves' hyperthyroidism and ophthalmopathy. Amplified TCR beta CDR3 regions came from RNA transcripts. A first-round RT-PCR of the TCR CDR3 used the HTBI primer set. TCRdb recomputed calls from the multiplex PCR reads with MiXCR, one row per CDR3 protein. The repertoire holds approximately 600,000 distinct CDR3 sequences, roughly 14% seen once, with 4% to 5.5% in the top ten. The material sequenced was blood. These TCRs come from a woman in her 40s with Graves' ophthalmopathy.

The chain joins TRBV19 to TRBJ2-7; TRBD1 matches 8 bases. The CDR3 spans 16 residues. The germline V gene encodes CDR1 LNHDA and CDR2 SQIVND (reference sequence). With 11 bases clipped from V and 0 bases from J, the junction kept 15 bases outside the gene matches. DNA for the CDR3: TGTGCCTGCCCCAGGGGGCCCCGAGTCAGCTCCTACGAGCAGTACTTC. Its protein is CACPRGPRVSSYEQYF.

This clonotype turned up a few times. The chain is built from TRBV10-3 and TRBJ2-7, with no clear D. CDR1 and CDR2 from the germline V gene are ENHRY and SYGVKD. This CDR3 has 13 amino acids. V dropped 3 bases and J dropped 3 bases, with 9 bases sitting between them. Here the CDR3 DNA reads TGTGCCATCAGTGAAGACTCAGACTACGAGCAGTACTTC. Amino acid sequence: CAISEDSDYEQYF.

This clonotype was seen ten or more times. J is TRBJ2-7 and V is TRBV7-2, with D perhaps TRBD1 (5 bases). CDR1 and CDR2 from the germline V gene are SGHTA and FQGNSA. The CDR3 is 14 residues long. V lost 2 bases to trimming and J lost 6 bases, with 14 bases between them. The CDR3, as DNA: TGTGCCAGCAGCTTACAGGCAGGGCAGGGCGAGCAGTACTTC. It specifies CASSLQAGQGEQYF.

A word on this clonotype: Being one base from a much bigger clone, this may be a read error. The V and J genes are TRBV18 and TRBJ1-2, with D perhaps TRBD1 (6 bases). CDR1 is KGHSH and CDR2 is LQKENI in the germline V gene. This CDR3 spans 14 amino acids. CDR3 loop: CVSSQAGDTYGYTF. CDR3 DNA sequence: TGTGTCAGCTCACAAGCGGGGGACACCTATGGCTACACCTTC.

This clonotype was recorded many times. The gene calls are TRBV12-3 or TRBV12-4 and TRBJ1-1; 8 bases align to TRBD1. V was clipped by 6 bases and J by 2 bases; unmatched bases: 5. The CDR3 has 14 amino acids. The CDR3 nucleotides read TGTGCCAGCAGAAACGACAGGGGAAACACTGAAGCTTTCTTT. Translating gives CASRNDRGNTEAFF.

This clonotype was counted at least ten times. This chain links TRBV6-2 or TRBV6-3 with TRBJ2-7; 9 nucleotides align to TRBD1. Germline CDR1 is MNHEY and CDR2 is SVGEGT. J gave up 0 bases and V 5 bases, and 5 bases lay outside the gene matches. The CDR3 loop spans 15 amino acids. The CDR3 here is CASSRTGDLSYEQYF. The CDR3 nucleotides read TGTGCCAGCAGTCGGACAGGGGACCTCTCCTACGAGCAGTACTTC.

This clonotype was seen at least ten times. V gene TRBV7-2 combines with J gene TRBJ1-1; D ambiguous. Germline CDR1 SGHTA, CDR2 FQGNSA. The germline V and J ends were trimmed by 1 base and 4 bases, with 16 bases remaining between them. CDR3 length: 16 residues. CDR3 in DNA: TGTGCCAGCAGCTTAGTGTGGTCAGCCGCTACCACTGAAGCTTTCTTT. As protein: CASSLVWSAATTEAFF.

This clonotype was counted only a few times. The rearrangement links TRBV30 to TRBJ2-7; no clear D. Per the germline V gene, CDR1 is GTSNPN and CDR2 is SVGIG (reference sequence). The CDR3 runs 15 residues. Trimming stripped 3 bases from V and 4 bases from J, with 19 bases between. CDR3 nucleotides: TGTGCCTGGAGACGCTTTGGCGCGGCGAAATACGAGCAGTACTTC. This translates into CAWRRFGAAKYEQYF.

This clonotype was counted many times. V usage is TRBV28 and J usage is TRBJ2-2, with D perhaps matching TRBD2 (5 bases). The V gene's germline CDR1 is MDHEN and CDR2 SYDVKM. V dropped 3 bases and J dropped 4 bases, with 12 bases sitting between them. The CDR3 runs 15 residues. In DNA, the CDR3 is TGTGCCAGCAGTTTGTCGGGGTTTAGCACCGGGGAGCTGTTTTTT. This gives the protein CASSLSGFSTGELFF. Variable domain in full (rest from reference TRBV28 and TRBJ2-2): DVKVTQSSRYLVKRTGEKVFLECVQDMDHENMFWYRQDPGLGLRLIYFSYDVKMKEKGDIPEGYSVSREKKERFSLILESASTNQTSMYLCASSLSGFSTGELFFGEGSRLTVL.

V usage is TRBV3-1 and J usage is TRBJ2-7; the D gene is possibly TRBD1 (6 bases). V was shortened by 4 bases and J by 3 bases, with 13 bases between the two germline ends. Germline CDR1 and CDR2: LGHDT and YNNKEL (reference sequence). There are 14 residues in the CDR3. The CDR3 loop is CASSLWTEGYEQYF. The CDR3, as DNA: TGTGCCAGCAGCCTTTGGACAGAGGGCTACGAGCAGTACTTC.

The rearrangement uses TRBV27 and TRBJ1-5; D is possibly TRBD1 (5 bases). The germline gives CDR1 MNHEY, CDR2 SMNVEV (reference sequence). Trimming took off 7 bases at V and 0 bases at J, with 10 bases between the two ends. The CDR3 loop spans 14 amino acids. The CDR3 nucleotides are TGTGCCAGCAACCCAGGGTATAGCAATCAGCCCCAGCATTTT. Translated: CASNPGYSNQPQHF.

This clonotype turned up a few times. The chain employs TRBV13 and TRBJ2-7; no reliable D call. Between the trimmed V and J ends, which lost 3 bases and 7 bases, there was a span of 10 bases. CDR1 PRHDT and CDR2 FYEKMQ come from the germline V gene (reference sequence). The CDR3 is made up of 12 amino acids. This chain's CDR3 is CASSLELGEQYF. The CDR3 DNA sequence: TGTGCCAGCAGCTTGGAGCTGGGAGAGCAGTACTTC.

In nucleotides, the CDR3 is TGTGCCAGCAGTCACCCGTCGGACTCTGGAAACACCATATATTTT. This encodes CASSHPSDSGNTIYF. This chain joins TRBV6-2 or TRBV6-3 and TRBJ1-3; D unresolved. This CDR3 is built from 15 residues. The V gene lost 5 bases and the J gene lost 0 bases, with 11 bases spanning the gap. CDR1 is MNHEY and CDR2 is SVGEGT in the germline V gene.

The table lists this clonotype with a few counts. The J gene is TRBJ2-5, the V gene TRBV18, with 7 bases aligning to TRBD1. V shed 2 bases, J shed 3 bases, and the junction held 3 bases outside the gene matches. Per germline, CDR1 KGHSH and CDR2 LQKENI. The length of the CDR3 is 14 residues. The CDR3 bases are TGTGCCAGCTCACCAGGGACAGTGAAAGAGACCCAGTACTTC. This translates into CASSPGTVKETQYF. The complete variable domain, with remaining parts taken from reference TRBV18 and TRBJ2-5, reads NAGVMQNPRHLVRRRGQEARLRCSPMKGHSHVYWYRQLPEEGLKFMVYLQKENIIDESGMPKERFSAEFPKEGPSILRIQQVVRGDSAAYFCASSPGTVKETQYFGPGTRLLVL.

This clonotype was observed many times. The rearrangement links TRBV19 to TRBJ1-5; D may be TRBD1 (6 bases). CDR3 length: 13 amino acids. The ends were cut back, 6 bases at V and 5 bases at J, with 11 bases in the middle. Per germline, CDR1 LNHDA and CDR2 SQIVND (reference sequence). The CDR3 spells CASRNRVDQPQHF. The DNA for the CDR3 is TGTGCCAGTAGGAACAGGGTGGATCAGCCCCAGCATTTT.

This clonotype was counted at least ten times. The junction shows a germline mismatch at one end, possibly a read error. The chain joins TRBV12-3 or TRBV12-4 to TRBJ1-2; D uncertain. The CDR3 spans 11 residues. CDR3 loop: CASSKRTDPLF. DNA for the CDR3: TGTGCCAGCAGTAAACGGACCGATCCACTCTTC.

Ten or more counts support this clonotype. The gene calls are TRBV20-1 and TRBJ2-7, with 12 positions matching TRBD2. The germline V gene encodes CDR1 DFQATT and CDR2 SNEGSKA (reference sequence). The CDR3 runs to 16 residues. V gave up 3 bases and J gave up 1 base; unmatched junction bases: 7. The CDR3 DNA reads as TGCAGTGCTAGGACTAGCGGGAGCAGTAGGTCCTACGAGCAGTACTTC. It specifies CSARTSGSSRSYEQYF.

This clonotype was observed at least ten times. The chain carries TRBV11-2 and TRBJ2-6; D call uncertain. This CDR3 comprises 17 residues. Germline V CDR1 and CDR2: SGHAT, FQNNGV. Trimming removed 1 base at V and 1 base at J, with 11 bases between. Here the CDR3 DNA reads TGTGCCAGCAGCTTAGGAGCCCACATGTCTGGGGCCAACGTCCTGACTTTC. Protein product: CASSLGAHMSGANVLTF.